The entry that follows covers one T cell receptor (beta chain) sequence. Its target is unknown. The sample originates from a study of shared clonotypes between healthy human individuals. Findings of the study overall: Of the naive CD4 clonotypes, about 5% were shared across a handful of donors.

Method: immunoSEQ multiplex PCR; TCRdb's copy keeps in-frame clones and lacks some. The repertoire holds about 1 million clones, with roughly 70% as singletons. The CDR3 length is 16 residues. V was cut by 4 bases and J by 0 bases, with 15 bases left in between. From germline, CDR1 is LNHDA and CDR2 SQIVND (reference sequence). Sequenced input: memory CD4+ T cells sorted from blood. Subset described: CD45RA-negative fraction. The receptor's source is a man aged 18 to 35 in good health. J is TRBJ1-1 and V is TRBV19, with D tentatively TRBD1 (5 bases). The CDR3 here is CASSTSGPELNTEAFF. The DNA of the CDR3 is TGTGCCAGTAGTACTTCGGGGCCAGAGCTGAACACTGAAGCTTTCTTT.